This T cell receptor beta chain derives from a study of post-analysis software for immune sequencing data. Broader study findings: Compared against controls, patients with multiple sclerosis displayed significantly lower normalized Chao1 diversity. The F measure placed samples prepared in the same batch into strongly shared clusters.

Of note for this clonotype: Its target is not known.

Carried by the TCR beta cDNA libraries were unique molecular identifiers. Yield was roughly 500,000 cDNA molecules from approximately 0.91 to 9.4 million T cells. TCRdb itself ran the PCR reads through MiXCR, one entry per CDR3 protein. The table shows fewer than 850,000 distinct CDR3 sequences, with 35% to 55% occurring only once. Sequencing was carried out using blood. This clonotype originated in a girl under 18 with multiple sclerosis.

Here the CDR3 DNA reads TGTGCCAGCAGCAAAGGGACAGGCGGGTCCTACGAGCAGTACTTC. It translates to CASSKGTGGSYEQYF. The chain is built from TRBV12-3 or TRBV12-4 and TRBJ2-7; TRBD1 aligns across 8 bases. V lost 6 bases and J lost 1; bases outside the gene matches: 8. The CDR3 contains 15 residues.